This T cell receptor beta chain was captured by sequencing in a study of T cells in Graves' hyperthyroidism and ophthalmopathy. Overall study results and limits: The blood repertoire included most of the expanded thyroid clonotypes above 0.001.

When ophthalmopathy did not progress within 18 months, Graves' hyperthyroidism was considered stable. Patients having uncontrolled infection, another autoimmune disease, pregnancy or lactation were not included. Thyroid ultrasound and orbital computed tomography, with clinical symptoms and serum thyroxine and TRAb, informed diagnoses. Trimming took off 7 bases at V and 1 base at J, with 14 bases between the two ends. Germline CDR1 is MNHNS and CDR2 is SASEGT. The CDR3 runs to 15 residues. This clonotype was detected many times. What it binds is not known. There were TCR beta CDR3 regions amplified from RNA transcripts. Using the HTBI primer set, a first-round RT-PCR was run on the TCR CDR3. TCRdb reanalysed the multiplex PCR reads using MiXCR and keeps one entry per CDR3 protein. The data hold almost 600,000 distinct CDR3 sequences, with about 45% observed a single time.

What was sequenced was peripheral blood or thyroid tissue (not recorded which). J is TRBJ1-5 and V is TRBV6-1; D might be TRBD1 (6 bases). This receptor was obtained from a woman younger than 35 with Graves' hyperthyroidism. In nucleotides, the CDR3 is TGTGCCAGCACACACAGGGCGATGAGCAATCAGCCCCAGCATTTT. It codes for CASTHRAMSNQPQHF.